This is a list of T cell receptor beta chains from one sample in a study of CD8 T cells in Susac syndrome. TCRdb re-called the immunoSEQ multiplex PCR reads with MiXCR, one entry per CDR3 protein. The table has 200,000 to 250,000 distinct CDR3 sequences, around 95% seen once; the top ten hold 0.095%. Material for sequencing was CD4+ T cells from PBMCs. These receptors were collected from a human donor with multiple sclerosis. The CDR3 runs from the conserved cysteine through the conserved F or W. D genes are given only for firm matches. Where a row states a size, it is once, few, many or the class of an expanded clone; other rows omit it.

D	V	size	J	DNA	CDR3
.	TRBV20-1	.	TRBJ2-3	TGCAGTGCGCCCCAAGCCCTGGGAGATACGCAGTATTTT	CSAPQALGDTQYF
.	TRBV20-1	.	TRBJ2-7	TGCAGTGCTAGTGCAGGGATCCCCTCCTACGAGCAGTACTTC	CSASAGIPSYEQYF
.	TRBV12-3/TRBV12-4	.	TRBJ2-2	TGTGCCAGCTTCGGGCGGCCGGCTTTCGGGGAGCTGTTTTTT	CASFGRPAFGELFF
.	TRBV5-1	.	TRBJ2-1	TGCGCCAGCGGGAATCCACGGAGTGAGCAGTTCTTC	CASGNPRSEQFF
.	TRBV7-9	.	TRBJ2-3	TGTGCCAGCAGGGACCAGGGAGATACGCAGTATTTT	CASRDQGDTQYF
.	TRBV29-1	.	TRBJ2-2	TGCAGCGTTGAATACCCCCTAGTGGGGACCGGGGAGCTGTTTTTT	CSVEYPLVGTGELFF
TRBD1	TRBV2	once	TRBJ2-7	TGTGCCACCACGAGCGGACAGGGAATCGGTTCCTACGAGCAGTACTTC	CATTSGQGIGSYEQYF
.	TRBV12-3/TRBV12-4	.	TRBJ1-2	TGTGCCAGCAGTTCAGTTCCCTATGGCTACACCTTC	CASSSVPYGYTF
TRBD2	TRBV7-8	.	TRBJ2-7	TGTGCCAGCAGCTCAGGACTAGCGGGAGGGTCCCACGAGCAGTACTTC	CASSSGLAGGSHEQYF
.	TRBV20-1	.	TRBJ1-1	TGCAGTGCTAGGAGGGACCGTTCCACTGAAGCTTTCTTT	CSARRDRSTEAFF
TRBD2	TRBV20-1	once	TRBJ2-3	TGCAGTGCTAGAGATCCCGGGGGGACAGATACGCAGTATTTT	CSARDPGGTDTQYF
.	TRBV12-3/TRBV12-4	.	TRBJ1-1	TGTGCCAGCAGTTTTTCGCCAGGGAGTTCTTTCTTT	CASSFSPGSSFF
TRBD1	TRBV29-1	few	TRBJ2-1	TGCAGCGTTGAAGATCCCTTCGACACGCGACAGGGGGACAATGAGCAGTTCTTC	CSVEDPFDTRQGDNEQFF
.	TRBV29-1	.	TRBJ2-5	TGCAGCGTTGAGGTGGGGTTGGAGACCCAGTACTTC	CSVEVGLETQYF
.	TRBV9	once	TRBJ2-1	TGTGCCAGCAGCGACCCGGCGGAGGCTTTTTACAATGAGCAGTTCTTC	CASSDPAEAFYNEQFF
.	TRBV12-5	.	TRBJ2-3	TGTGCTAGTGGTTCCGGGACGGCCTCTAGCACAGATACGCAGTATTTT	CASGSGTASSTDTQYF
.	TRBV7-9	few	TRBJ2-3	TGTGCCAGCAGCTTGCGAACAGATACGCAGTATTTT	CASSLRTDTQYF
.	TRBV3-1	.	TRBJ2-1	TGTGCCAGCAGCCACATTCGGCGGGGGCAGTACAATGAGCAGTTCTTC	CASSHIRRGQYNEQFF
.	TRBV6-6	.	TRBJ2-6	TGTGCCAGCAGTCCCGCAAGCTCTGGGGCCAACGTCCTGACTTTC	CASSPASSGANVLTF
.	TRBV10-3	once	TRBJ1-2	TGTGCCATCAGGACAACTAACTATGGCTACACCTTC	CAIRTTNYGYTF
.	TRBV20-1	.	TRBJ1-1	TGCAGTGCTAGAAACGTGGGTACGAGGGGAAACACTGAAGCTTTCTTT	CSARNVGTRGNTEAFF
TRBD2	TRBV9	.	TRBJ2-1	TGTGCCAGCAGCGGCTGGACTAGCGGGGCCCTCTACAATGAGCAGTTCTTC	CASSGWTSGALYNEQFF
TRBD1	TRBV5-1	few	TRBJ2-5	TGCGCCAGCAGCTTGGAGGGGGCGGAGACCCAGTACTTC	CASSLEGAETQYF
.	TRBV5-6	.	TRBJ2-3	TGTGCCAGCAGCCAGACCGGGAGTTCGACAGATACGCAGTATTTT	CASSQTGSSTDTQYF
.	TRBV15	.	TRBJ2-7	TGTGCCACCAGCAGAGGGTACGAGCAGTACTTC	CATSRGYEQYF
TRBD1	TRBV3-1	once	TRBJ1-5	TGTGCCAGCATGAGACGGGACAGACTCGCGCCGGATTTT	CASMRRDRLAPDF
TRBD2	TRBV5-1	.	TRBJ2-3	TGCGCCAGCAGCTTGGTCCCCGGACTAGCGGGGATCACTATATCCACAGATACGCAGTATTTT	CASSLVPGLAGITISTDTQYF
.	TRBV27	.	TRBJ2-4	TGTGCCAGCAGCCCTAAAGGTAGCGCCAGCCGGCTAGCCAAAAACATTCAGTACTTC	CASSPKGSASRLAKNIQYF
.	TRBV3-1	.	TRBJ2-1	TGTGCCAGCAGCCAAGAGGTGAAGTATGAGCAGTTCTTC	CASSQEVKYEQFF
TRBD1	TRBV3-1	.	TRBJ1-1	TGTGCCAGCAGCCAAGTAGCAGGGGGAGTGAACACTGAAGCTTTCTTT	CASSQVAGGVNTEAFF
.	TRBV14	.	TRBJ1-2	TGTGCCAGCAGCTACGACATGAGCTTCCGAGGCTACACCTTC	CASSYDMSFRGYTF
TRBD1	TRBV28	.	TRBJ1-2	TGTGCCAGCAGTACAAACTCCGAAGGGACAGGGATCATTGGCACCTTC	CASSTNSEGTGIIGTF
TRBD2	TRBV6-2/TRBV6-3	once	TRBJ2-7	TGTGCCAGCGGCAATGTAGCGGGGACCTCCTACGAGCAGTACTTC	CASGNVAGTSYEQYF
.	TRBV6-5	.	TRBJ1-2	TGTGCCAGCAGCCAAACCGCCGGGGACTATGGCTACACCTTC	CASSQTAGDYGYTF
.	TRBV12-3/TRBV12-4	.	TRBJ1-3	TGTGCCAGTCGACGCTCTGGAAACACCATATATTTT	CASRRSGNTIYF
.	TRBV19	.	TRBJ2-7	TGTGCCAGTAGTATAGACGAGCAGTACTTC	CASSIDEQYF
.	TRBV3-1	.	TRBJ2-1	TGTGCCAGCAGCCAAATCGGGGGCAATGAGCAGTTCTTC	CASSQIGGNEQFF
TRBD2	TRBV12-3/TRBV12-4	.	TRBJ2-3	TGTGCCAGCAGTTTCGGCGGGAGGGAAACAGATACGCAGTATTTT	CASSFGGRETDTQYF
.	TRBV5-6	.	TRBJ2-5	TGTGCCAGCAGCTTGTTGGGGGAGGCGTTTCACCAAGAGACCCAGTACTTC	CASSLLGEAFHQETQYF
.	TRBV3-1	.	TRBJ2-7	TGTGCCAGCAGCCCCTTGTGGAGGACGGATTACGAGCAGTACTTC	CASSPLWRTDYEQYF
.	TRBV9	.	TRBJ1-1	TGTGCCAGCAGCGTATCCCCCAGGGGAGGGTTTGAAGCTTTCTTT	CASSVSPRGGFEAFF
.	TRBV30	.	TRBJ2-3	TGTGCCTGGAGTCTAGGGCTAGGGCTGGGCACAGATACGCAGTATTTT	CAWSLGLGLGTDTQYF
TRBD2	TRBV20-1	.	TRBJ2-4	TGCAGTGCTAGAAGACTAGCGCTAGCCAAAAACATTCAGTACTTC	CSARRLALAKNIQYF
.	TRBV9	.	TRBJ2-2	TGTGCCAGCACCCCCCTGGGCGTTGGGGTCACCGGGGAGCTGTTTTTT	CASTPLGVGVTGELFF
.	TRBV3-1	.	TRBJ1-5	TGTGCCAGCAGCCAAGATCGAGTAACCGAGGGCAATCAGCCCCAGCATTTT	CASSQDRVTEGNQPQHF